This T cell receptor beta chain was profiled in a study of T cells after yellow fever vaccination. Study-wide results and limits: Clones that expanded after primary vaccination mostly reappeared after the booster (around 96% CD4, 70% to 90% CD8).

TCRdb called the 5' RACE reads again in MiXCR, with one record for every CDR3 protein. The repertoire holds under 300,000 distinct CDR3 sequences, with about 7.1% as singletons. The V end was cut by 6 bases, the J end by 1 base, with 20 bases between. Per germline, CDR1 MNHNS and CDR2 SASEGT. This CDR3 comprises 17 residues. Turning to this clonotype: The antigen remains unidentified.

The TCR was taken from a man aged 30 to 39 who received the YFV17D yellow fever vaccine. Sequences were derived from CD4+ T cells sorted from PBMCs, sampled 15 days after the yellow fever booster vaccination. The rearrangement uses TRBV6-1 and TRBJ2-3, with D unresolved. In DNA, the CDR3 is TGTGCCAGCAGCGATTCGCCACATCCTCTGGGCACAGATACGCAGTATTTT. Its translation is CASSDSPHPLGTDTQYF.